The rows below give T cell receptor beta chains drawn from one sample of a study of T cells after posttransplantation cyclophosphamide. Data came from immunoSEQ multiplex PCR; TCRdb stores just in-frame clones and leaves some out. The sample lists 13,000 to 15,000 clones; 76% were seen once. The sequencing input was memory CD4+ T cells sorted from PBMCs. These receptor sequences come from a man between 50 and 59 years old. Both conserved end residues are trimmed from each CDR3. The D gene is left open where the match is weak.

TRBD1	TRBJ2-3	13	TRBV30	AWSKGARGTDTQY
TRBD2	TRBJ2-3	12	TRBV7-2	ASSFGGATDTQY
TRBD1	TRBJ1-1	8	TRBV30	AWGQVEAF
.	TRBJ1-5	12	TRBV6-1	ASSERPGGQPQH
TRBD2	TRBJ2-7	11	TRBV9	ASSAEDGRVPY
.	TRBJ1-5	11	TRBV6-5	ASSSSQRQPQH
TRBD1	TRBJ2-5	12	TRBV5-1	ASSLATGVETQY
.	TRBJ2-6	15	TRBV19	ASSIAHQGPGANVLT
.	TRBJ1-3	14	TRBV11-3	ASSYALDSSGNTIY
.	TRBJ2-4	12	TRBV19	ASTTGGAKNIQY
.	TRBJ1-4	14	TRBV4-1	ASSQGDGGRPEKLF
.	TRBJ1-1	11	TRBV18	ASSPQTATEAF
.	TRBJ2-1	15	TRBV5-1	ASTPGHSADGWYEQF
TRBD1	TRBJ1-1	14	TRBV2	ASRKGQGISNTEAF
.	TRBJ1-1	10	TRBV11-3	ASSLGDTEAF
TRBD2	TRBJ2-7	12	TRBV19	ASSPTSGSNEQY
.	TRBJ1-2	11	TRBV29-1	SVEVDYLYGYT
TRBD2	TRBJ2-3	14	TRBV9	ASSARSGRVGDTQY
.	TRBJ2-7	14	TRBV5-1	ASSSEKAGLKDEQY
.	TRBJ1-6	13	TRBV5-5	ASTPAPAADSPLH
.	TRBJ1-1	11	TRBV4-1	ASRRGFGRSAF
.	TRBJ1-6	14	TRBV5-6	ASSLEQAQGNSPLH
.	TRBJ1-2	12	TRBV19	ASSIIWGGYGYT
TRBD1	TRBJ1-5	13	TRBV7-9	ASSLRGGVGQPQH
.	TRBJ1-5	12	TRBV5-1	ASSPDTFDQPQH
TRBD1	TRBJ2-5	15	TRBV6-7	ASRLTLLDRTQETQY
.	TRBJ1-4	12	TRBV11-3	ASSWRALGEKLF
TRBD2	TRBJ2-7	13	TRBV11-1	ASSSVAGRAYEQY
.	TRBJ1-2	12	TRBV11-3	ASSLLSDSHGYT